Included here is one T cell receptor beta chain sequence, with context. Its antigen is as yet unknown. The germline V and J ends were trimmed by 6 bases and 5 bases, with 17 bases remaining between them. CDR1 and CDR2 from the germline V gene are MRHNA and SNTAGT. The CDR3 is made up of 15 amino acids. The sample belongs to a study of T cell responses to AZD1222 COVID-19 vaccine. Sequencing was performed with immunoSEQ multiplex PCR; in TCRdb, only in-frame clones are kept and a portion is missing. The table lists tens of thousands of clones, 80% of them singletons. Study conclusions and caveats: Spike-wide coverage was observed for vaccine-associated CD4 TCRs, with dominant responses at 160-218 and 743-854. Clonal diversity may have been underestimated in mostly white British donors. Close to half of all spike-specific TCRs reportedly target regions of the variants that are unmutated. Just 5 to 7 people given AZD1222 tested seropositive at baseline.

The rearrangement uses TRBV6-4 and TRBJ2-1, with D possibly matching TRBD2 (5 bases). The sample consisted of peripheral blood, taken on day 0 of AZD1222 vaccination. This clonotype originated in an adult in good health. CDR3 region: CASRPRTPDDNEQFF. For the CDR3, the DNA is TGTGCCAGCAGGCCGAGGACTCCCGATGACAATGAGCAGTTCTTC.